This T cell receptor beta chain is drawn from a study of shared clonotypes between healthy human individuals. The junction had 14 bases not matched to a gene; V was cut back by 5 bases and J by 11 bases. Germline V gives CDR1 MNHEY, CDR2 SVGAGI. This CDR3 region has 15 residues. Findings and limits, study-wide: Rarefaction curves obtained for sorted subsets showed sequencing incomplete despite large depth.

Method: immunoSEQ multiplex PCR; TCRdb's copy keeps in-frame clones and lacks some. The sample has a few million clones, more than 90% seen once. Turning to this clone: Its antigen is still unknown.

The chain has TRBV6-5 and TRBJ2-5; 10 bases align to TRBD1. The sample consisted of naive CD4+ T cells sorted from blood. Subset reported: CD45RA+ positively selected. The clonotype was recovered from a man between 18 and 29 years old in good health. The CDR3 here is CASSTTRQGAAKQYF. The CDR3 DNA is TGTGCCAGCAGTACAACCCGACAGGGGGCCGCAAAGCAGTACTTC.